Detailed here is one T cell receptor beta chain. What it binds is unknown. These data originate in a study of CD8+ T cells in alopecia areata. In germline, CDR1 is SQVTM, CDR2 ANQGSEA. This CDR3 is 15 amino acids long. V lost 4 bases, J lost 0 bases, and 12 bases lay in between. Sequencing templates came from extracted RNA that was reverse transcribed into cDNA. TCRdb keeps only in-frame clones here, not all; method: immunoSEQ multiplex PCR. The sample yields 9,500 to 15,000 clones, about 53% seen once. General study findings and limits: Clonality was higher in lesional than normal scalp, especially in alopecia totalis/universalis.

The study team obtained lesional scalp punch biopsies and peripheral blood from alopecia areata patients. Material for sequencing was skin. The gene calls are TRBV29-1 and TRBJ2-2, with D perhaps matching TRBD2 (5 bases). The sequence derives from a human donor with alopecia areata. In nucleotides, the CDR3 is TGCAGCGTTGCTAGCAGGAGGACGAACACCGGGGAGCTGTTTTTT. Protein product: CSVASRRTNTGELFF.